Included here is one T cell receptor (beta chain) sequence, with context. This specimen comes from a study of sequential checkpoint blockade in melanoma. Libraries were prepared by immunoSEQ multiplex PCR; TCRdb keeps only in-frame clonotypes and omits some of them. The sample has 27,000 or so clones; 77% are singletons. Treatment noted: randomized to nivolumab then ipilimumab (arm A) or the reverse (arm B). No patient had prior DNA-damaging chemotherapy. Live CD3+CD8+ CD19− CD56− cells were sorted from PBMCs. This CDR3 spans 14 amino acids. The V gene's germline CDR1 is SGHRS and CDR2 YFSETQ. Trimming took off 0 bases at V and 3 bases at J, with 6 bases between the two ends.

The receptor was derived from a human donor with melanoma. The chain combines TRBV5-1 with TRBJ2-2; no clear D gene. The sequenced sample was CD8+ T cells sorted from blood (inferred from file names), obtained from a patient given nivolumab and ipilimumab in sequence. CDR3 bases: TGCGCCAGCAGCTTGGTTCGAGACACCGGGGAGCTGTTTTTT. This codes for CASSLVRDTGELFF.